Below, 15 T cell receptor beta chains from the same sample are listed, as sequenced in a study of cytomegalovirus exposure and HLA in healthy donors. It was with 60 Vbeta and 13 Jbeta primers that the PCR ran. TCRdb's table, derived via immunoSEQ multiplex PCR, lists solely in-frame clones and lacks some. Among over 150,000 clones listed, 77% were seen once. Sequences were obtained from PBMCs. The receptor set was obtained from a woman aged 25 to 39 in good health and CMV-seropositive.

The J gene is TRBJ1-4, the V gene TRBV15; 9 bases align to TRBD1. This CDR3 region has 14 residues. The V and J ends lost 1 base and 6 bases, in that order; junction bases with no gene match: 0. Germline V lookup: CDR1 LNHNV, CDR2 YYDKDF (reference sequence). The CDR3 DNA follows: TGTGCCACCAGCAGAGGACAGGGGGATGAAAAACTGTTTTTT. Residues: CATSRGQGDEKLFF. The complete variable domain, with remaining parts taken from reference TRBV15 and TRBJ1-4, reads DAMVIQNPRYQVTQFGKPVTLSCSQTLNHNVMYWYQQKSSQAPKLLFHYYDKDFNNEADTPDNFQSRRPNTSFCFLDIRSPGLGDTAMYLCATSRGQGDEKLFFGSGTQLSVL.

V is TRBV9 and J is TRBJ2-7; 8 bases agree with TRBD1. CDR1 and CDR2 (germline): SGDLS, YYNGEE. V trimming: 2 bases; J trimming: 5 bases; junction bases outside the gene matches: 3. This CDR3 spans 13 amino acids. The CDR3 loop is CASSVPGGNEQYF. The CDR3 DNA is TGTGCCAGCAGCGTTCCAGGGGGCAACGAGCAGTACTTC.

This clone was counted a few times. This chain joins TRBV30 and TRBJ2-5, with D possibly TRBD2 on 8 matching bases. This CDR3 comprises 16 residues. Germline lookup yields CDR1 GTSNPN and CDR2 SVGIG (reference sequence). Trimming took off 0 bases at V and 5 bases at J, with 19 bases between the two ends. CDR3 in amino acids: CAWSVRGPGGHETQYF. CDR3 in DNA: TGTGCCTGGAGTGTAAGGGGGCCGGGGGGGCACGAGACCCAGTACTTC.

This sequence joins TRBV10-3 and TRBJ1-5; 8 bases fit TRBD1. V lost 5 bases, J lost 6 bases, and 6 bases stayed unmatched. Germline CDR1 is ENHRY and CDR2 is SYGVKD. The CDR3 sequence is 14 residues long. CDR3 nucleotide sequence: TGTGCCATCAGTACGACAGGGGAAGGTCAGCCCCAGCATTTT. Translation gives CAISTTGEGQPQHF.

The genes are TRBV28 and TRBJ1-1; no clear D. The germline CDR1 and CDR2 sequences are MDHEN and SYDVKM. The V gene lost 5 bases and the J gene lost 5 bases, with 12 bases spanning the gap. The CDR3 has 13 amino acids. The CDR3, as DNA: TGTGCCAGCAGTCCCCCCCTAGAGACTGAAGCTTTCTTT. This encodes CASSPPLETEAFF.

This clone appeared a few times. This rearrangement joins TRBV10-3 to TRBJ1-1; 8 nucleotides agree with TRBD1. The CDR3 contains 13 residues. J lost 1 base, V lost 8 bases, and 3 bases had no gene match. Germline assignment: CDR1 ENHRY and CDR2 SYGVKD. The CDR3 loop reads CAIGDRTNTEAFF. In DNA form, the CDR3 reads TGTGCCATCGGGGACAGGACGAACACTGAAGCTTTCTTT.

V is TRBV29-1 and J is TRBJ2-7; 7 nucleotides line up with TRBD1. Per the germline V gene, CDR1 is SQVTM and CDR2 is ANQGSEA. Trimming removed 4 bases from V and 5 bases from J; junction bases left unmatched: 2. There are 11 residues in the CDR3. In DNA form, the CDR3 reads TGCAGCGTTGTAAGGGGGCACGAGCAGTACTTC. This translates into CSVVRGHEQYF.

The V and J genes are TRBV9 and TRBJ2-3; 16 nucleotides agree with TRBD2. There are 21 residues in the CDR3. CDR1 is SGDLS and CDR2 is YYNGEE in the germline V gene. Trimming cost V 2 bases and J 0 bases; bases outside gene matches: 12. For the CDR3, the DNA is TGTGCCAGCAGCGTTCAGGGAGGTTGGGGACTAGCGGGGGGGAGCACAGATACGCAGTATTTT. Translated, it gives CASSVQGGWGLAGGSTDTQYF. The complete variable domain, with remaining parts taken from reference TRBV9 and TRBJ2-3, reads DSGVTQTPKHLITATGQRVTLRCSPRSGDLSVYWYQQSLDQGLQFLIQYYNGEERAKGNILERFSAQQFPDLHSELNLSSLELGDSALYFCASSVQGGWGLAGGSTDTQYFGPGTRLTVL.

The CDR3 coding sequence is TGTGCCAGCACGGGACAGAATAACTATGGCTACACCTTC. Translation: CASTGQNNYGYTF. This chain joins TRBV6-5 and TRBJ1-2; TRBD1 matches 7 bases. The length of the CDR3 is 13 residues. V dropped 7 bases and J dropped 1; count of bases not matched to a gene: 3. Germline V gene sequence: CDR1 MNHEY, CDR2 SVGAGI.

The chain uses TRBV28 and TRBJ1-2; 8 bases are shared with TRBD1. This CDR3 is 14 amino acids long. In germline, CDR1 is MDHEN, CDR2 SYDVKM. The V segment lost 6 bases and the J segment 8 bases; nucleotides outside the gene matches: 11. For the CDR3, the DNA is TGTGCCAGCAGCCGGACCGGACAGGGCCGCGGCTACACCTTC. Its translation is CASSRTGQGRGYTF.

The rearrangement joins TRBV5-1 to TRBJ2-7; perhaps TRBD1 as D (5 bases). V was trimmed by 3 bases and J by 2 bases, leaving 21 bases between them. Germline assignment: CDR1 SGHRS and CDR2 YFSETQ. The CDR3 runs to 17 residues. The CDR3 protein is CASSSSTGSYETYEQYF. DNA of the CDR3: TGCGCCAGCAGCTCCAGCACAGGTTCCTATGAGACCTACGAGCAGTACTTC.

This clone appeared a single time. The chain recombines TRBV25-1 with TRBJ2-5, with D unresolved. Germline CDR1 is MGHDK and CDR2 is SYGVNS. V dropped 5 bases and J dropped 5 bases, with 12 bases sitting between them. The CDR3 loop spans 13 amino acids. CDR3 nucleotides: TGTGCCAGCAGTCCCTCTCCCGCGGAGACCCAGTACTTC. Protein sequence: CASSPSPAETQYF.

The chain is built from TRBV2 and TRBJ2-7, with TRBD1 identical over 11 bases. Unmatched junction bases numbered 5, after V lost 7 bases and J lost 3 bases. The CDR3 has 14 residues. The germline CDR1 and CDR2 sequences are SNHLY and FYNNEI. The CDR3 DNA follows: TGTGCCAGCACCGGACAGGGGGCAATCTACGAGCAGTACTTC. It encodes CASTGQGAIYEQYF.

The chain has TRBV29-1 and TRBJ2-2, with a weak D call TRBD1 (6 bases). V lost 6 bases to trimming and J lost 0 bases, with 11 bases between them. The CDR3 has 14 residues. Looked up from germline, CDR1 is SQVTM and CDR2 is ANQGSEA. CDR3 nucleotides: TGCAGCGTAACCGGACAGACGAACACCGGGGAGCTGTTTTTT. Encoded protein: CSVTGQTNTGELFF.

This clone showed up just a few times. The chain recombines TRBV19 with TRBJ2-1; 11 bases are a match to TRBD2. The CDR3 is made up of 17 amino acids. CDR1 and CDR2 from the germline V gene are LNHDA and SQIVND (reference sequence). V gave up 4 bases and J gave up 8 bases; unmatched junction bases: 13. The CDR3 protein is CASSKGLAGNVWDEQFF. The DNA for the CDR3 is TGTGCCAGTAGTAAAGGACTAGCGGGCAATGTATGGGATGAGCAGTTCTTC.